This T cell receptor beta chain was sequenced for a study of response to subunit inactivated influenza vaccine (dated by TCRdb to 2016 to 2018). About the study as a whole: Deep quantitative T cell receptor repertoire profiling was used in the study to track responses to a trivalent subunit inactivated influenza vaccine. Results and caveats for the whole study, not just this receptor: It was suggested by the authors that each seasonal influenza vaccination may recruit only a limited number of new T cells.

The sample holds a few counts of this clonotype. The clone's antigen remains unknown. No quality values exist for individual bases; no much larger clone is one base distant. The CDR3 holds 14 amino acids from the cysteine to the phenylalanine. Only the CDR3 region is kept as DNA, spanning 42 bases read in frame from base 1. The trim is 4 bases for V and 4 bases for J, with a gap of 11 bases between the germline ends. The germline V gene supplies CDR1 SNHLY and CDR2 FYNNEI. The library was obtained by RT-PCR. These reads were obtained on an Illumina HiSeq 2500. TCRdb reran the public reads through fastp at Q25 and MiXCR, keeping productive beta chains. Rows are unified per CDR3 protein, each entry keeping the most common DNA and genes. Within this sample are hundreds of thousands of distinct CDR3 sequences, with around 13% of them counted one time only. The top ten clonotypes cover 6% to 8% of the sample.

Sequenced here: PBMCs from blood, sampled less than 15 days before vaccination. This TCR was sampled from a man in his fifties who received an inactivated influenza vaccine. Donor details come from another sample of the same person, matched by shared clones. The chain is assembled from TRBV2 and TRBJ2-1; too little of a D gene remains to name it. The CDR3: CASSGTQAYNEQFF. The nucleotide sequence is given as TGTGCCAGCAGTGGGACCCAGGCTTACAATGAGCAGTTCTTC.